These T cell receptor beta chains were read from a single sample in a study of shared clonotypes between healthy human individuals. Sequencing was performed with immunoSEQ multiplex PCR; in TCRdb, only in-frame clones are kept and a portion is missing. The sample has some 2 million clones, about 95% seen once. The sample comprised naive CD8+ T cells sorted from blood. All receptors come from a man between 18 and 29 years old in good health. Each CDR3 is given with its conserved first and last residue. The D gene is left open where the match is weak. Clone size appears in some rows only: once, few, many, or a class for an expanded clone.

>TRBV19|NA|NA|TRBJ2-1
TGTGCCAGTAGTATAGTCTACCGACCGGATAACTCGAATGAGCAGTTCTTC
CASSIVYRPDNSNEQFF
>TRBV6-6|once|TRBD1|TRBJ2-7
TGTGCCAGCAGTTACCCGACAGGGGCCTACGAGCAGTACTTC
CASSYPTGAYEQYF
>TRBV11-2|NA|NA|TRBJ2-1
TGTGCCAGCAGCTTTCCAGCGGTGCGGGGTGAGCAGTTCTTC
CASSFPAVRGEQFF
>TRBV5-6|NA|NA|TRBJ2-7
TGTGCCAGCAGCGGGGGAAGGGAAAGGCCCTTCGAGCAGTACTTC
CASSGGRERPFEQYF
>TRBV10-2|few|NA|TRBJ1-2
TGCGCCAGCAAAGGGCAGCCCTATGGCTACACCTTC
CASKGQPYGYTF
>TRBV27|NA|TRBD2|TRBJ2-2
TGTGCCAGCAGTTTAGTCCAGTCTAGCGGAACAACCGGGGAGCTGTTTTTT
CASSLVQSSGTTGELFF
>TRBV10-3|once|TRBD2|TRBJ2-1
TGTGCCATCAGTGAGTCTGGCGGGGGGGCAGGCAATGAGCAGTTCTTC
CAISESGGGAGNEQFF
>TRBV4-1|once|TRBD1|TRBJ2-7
TGCGCCAGCAGCCAAGATCTGGGACAGGGGGCCTACGAGCAGTACTTC
CASSQDLGQGAYEQYF
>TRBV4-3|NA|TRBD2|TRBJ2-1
TGCGCCAGCAGCCAAGGTCGGCTAGCGGGATACAATGAGCAGTTCTTC
CASSQGRLAGYNEQFF
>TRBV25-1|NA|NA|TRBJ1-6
TGTGCCAGCAGTGCACTGACAGTCAGCTCCTATAATTCACCCCTCCACTTT
CASSALTVSSYNSPLHF
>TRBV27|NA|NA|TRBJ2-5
TGTGCCAGCAGTTTTCAGGGTCGGGGAGAGACCCAGTACTTC
CASSFQGRGETQYF
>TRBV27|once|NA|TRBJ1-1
TGTGCCAGCAGTGGAGGGACATACACTGAAGCTTTCTTT
CASSGGTYTEAFF
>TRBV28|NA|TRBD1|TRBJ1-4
TGTGCCAGCAGCCAGGGGCAGGGGGCCGTAAAACTGTTTTTT
CASSQGQGAVKLFF
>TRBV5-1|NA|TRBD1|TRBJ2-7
TGCGCCAGCAGCTTGCCAGGGGGCGACGAGCAGTACTTC
CASSLPGGDEQYF
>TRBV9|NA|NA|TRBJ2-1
TGTGCCAGCAGCGCCAGTGGGGGGTTTATGGATGAGCAGTTCTTC
CASSASGGFMDEQFF
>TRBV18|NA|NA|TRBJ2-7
TGTGCCAGCTCACCACCGGTCGGGGCCTACGAGCAGTACTTC
CASSPPVGAYEQYF
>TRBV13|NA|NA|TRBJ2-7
TGTGCCAGCAGCTTCGCAGGGCAGCACTACTTC
CASSFAGQHYF
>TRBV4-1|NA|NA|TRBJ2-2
TGCGCCAGCAGCCAACTAAGGGGGAACACCGGGGAGCTGTTTTTT
CASSQLRGNTGELFF
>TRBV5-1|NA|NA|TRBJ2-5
TGCGCCAGCAGCTTGGTAAGAGGGGAGACCCAGTACTTC
CASSLVRGETQYF
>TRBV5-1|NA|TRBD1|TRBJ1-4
TGCGCCAGCGGAACGGGACAGTCGAATGAAAAACTGTTTTTT
CASGTGQSNEKLFF
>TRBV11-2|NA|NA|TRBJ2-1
TGTGCCAGCAGCTTGTCTATGTCTTTGGGTGAGCAGTTCTTC
CASSLSMSLGEQFF
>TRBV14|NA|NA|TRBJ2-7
TGTGCCAGCAGCCAAGGGCGTGGATATTCCTACGAGCAGTACTTC
CASSQGRGYSYEQYF
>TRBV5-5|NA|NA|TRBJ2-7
TGTGCCAGCAGCTTGGTCACCTACGAGCAGTACTTC
CASSLVTYEQYF
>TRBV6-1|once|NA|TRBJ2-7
TGTGCCAGCAGTGAATGGGTCGTTCTACTAGGTCCCTACGAGCAGTACTTC
CASSEWVVLLGPYEQYF
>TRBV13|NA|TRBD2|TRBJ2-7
TGTGCCAGCAGCTCCGGACTAGCTAAGGAGGAGCAGTACTTC
CASSSGLAKEEQYF
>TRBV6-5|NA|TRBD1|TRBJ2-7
TGTGCCAGCAGTGGGGACAGGGCGAAATTGGAGCAGTACTTC
CASSGDRAKLEQYF
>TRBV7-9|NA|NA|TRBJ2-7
TGTGCCAGCAGCCTACAATTCTCCGAGCAGTACTTC
CASSLQFSEQYF
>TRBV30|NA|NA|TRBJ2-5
TGTGCCTGGAGTGTATGGTGGGTCAGTCAAGAGACCCAGTACTTC
CAWSVWWVSQETQYF
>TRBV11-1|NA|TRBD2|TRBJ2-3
TGTGCCAGCAGTTCCTTAGCGGGGGGACCCACAGATACGCAGTATTTT
CASSSLAGGPTDTQYF
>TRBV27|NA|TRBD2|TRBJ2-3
TGTGCCAGCAGGCGGACTAGCGGGCTAGGGGATACGCAGTATTTT
CASRRTSGLGDTQYF
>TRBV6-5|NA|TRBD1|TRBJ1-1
TGTGCCAGCAGTCTTGGGACAGAGTACACTGAAGCTTTCTTT
CASSLGTEYTEAFF
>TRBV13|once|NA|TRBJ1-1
TGTGCCAGCAGGGGAGAGATCAACACTGAAGCTTTCTTT
CASRGEINTEAFF